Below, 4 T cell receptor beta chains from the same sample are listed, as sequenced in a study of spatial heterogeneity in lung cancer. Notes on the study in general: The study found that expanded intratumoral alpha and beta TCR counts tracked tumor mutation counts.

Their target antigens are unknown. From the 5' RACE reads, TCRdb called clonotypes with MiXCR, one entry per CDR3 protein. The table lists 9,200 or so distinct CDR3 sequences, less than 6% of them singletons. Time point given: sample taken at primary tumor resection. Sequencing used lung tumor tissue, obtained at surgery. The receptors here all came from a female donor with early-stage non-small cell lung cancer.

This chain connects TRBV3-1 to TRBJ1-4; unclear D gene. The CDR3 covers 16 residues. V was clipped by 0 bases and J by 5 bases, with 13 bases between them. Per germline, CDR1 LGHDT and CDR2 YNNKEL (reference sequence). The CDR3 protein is CASSQEGLEVNEKLFF. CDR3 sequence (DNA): TGTGCCAGCAGCCAAGAGGGGTTGGAGGTAAATGAAAAACTGTTTTTT.

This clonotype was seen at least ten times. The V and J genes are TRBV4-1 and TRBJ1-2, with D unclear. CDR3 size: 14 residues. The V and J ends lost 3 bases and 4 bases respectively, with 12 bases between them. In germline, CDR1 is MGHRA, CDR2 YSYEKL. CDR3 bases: TGCGCCAGCAGCCAGAACACCCTAGGCTATGGCTACACCTTC. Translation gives CASSQNTLGYGYTF.

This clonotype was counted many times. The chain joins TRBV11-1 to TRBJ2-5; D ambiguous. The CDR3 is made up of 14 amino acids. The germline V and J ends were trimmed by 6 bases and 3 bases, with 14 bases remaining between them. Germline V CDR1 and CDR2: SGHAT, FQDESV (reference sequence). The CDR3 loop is CASSPDPSEETQYF. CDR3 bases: TGTGCCAGCAGTCCGGACCCATCGGAAGAGACCCAGTACTTC.

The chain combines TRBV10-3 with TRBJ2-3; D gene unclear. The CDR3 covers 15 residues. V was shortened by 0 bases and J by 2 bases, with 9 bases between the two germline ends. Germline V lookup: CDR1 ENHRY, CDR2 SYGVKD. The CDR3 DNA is TGTGCCATCAGTGAGTCAGACTTAAACACAGATACGCAGTATTTT. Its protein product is CAISESDLNTDTQYF.